This T cell receptor beta chain was sequenced for a study of beta chain features in type 1 diabetes. Study conclusions and caveats: TCRB CDR3 length was moderately but significantly reduced in all four CD4+ subsets of Type 1 diabetes patients.

The CDR3 is 15 residues long. V was trimmed by 2 bases and J by 6 bases, leaving 15 bases between them. Germline loops: CDR1 SGHTA, CDR2 FQGTGA. In regard to this clone: What it recognizes is unknown.

Investigators reverse transcribed all isolated RNA, so they sequenced expressed TCRB transcripts. The repertoire was sequenced with immunoSEQ multiplex PCR; TCRdb's copy has only in-frame clones and lacks some. The sample has 150,000 to 180,000 clones, about a tenth seen once; the top ten hold 0.5%. The rearrangement joins TRBV7-3 to TRBJ2-3; TRBD2 is a possible D gene (6 bases). The source is a man aged 25-45 years with type 1 diabetes. Sequencing was carried out using central memory CD4+ T cells from blood. The CDR3 nucleotides read TGTGCCAGCAGCTTACGTCCGGGAGTCTCGGATACGCAGTATTTT. Residues: CASSLRPGVSDTQYF.